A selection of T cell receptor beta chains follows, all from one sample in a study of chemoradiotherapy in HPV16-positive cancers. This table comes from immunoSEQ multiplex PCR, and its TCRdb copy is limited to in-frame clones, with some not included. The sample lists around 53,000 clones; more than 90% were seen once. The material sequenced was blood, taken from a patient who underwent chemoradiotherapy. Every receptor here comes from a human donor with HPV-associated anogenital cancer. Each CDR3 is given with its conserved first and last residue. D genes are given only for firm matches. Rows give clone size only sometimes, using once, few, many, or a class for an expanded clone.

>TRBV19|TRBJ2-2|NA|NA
CATSTGRGGELFF
TGTGCCACTTCGACAGGAAGAGGCGGGGAGCTGTTTTTT
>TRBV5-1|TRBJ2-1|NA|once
CASSSVLDPVLSNEQFF
TGCGCCAGCAGCTCAGTCCTGGACCCGGTACTTTCCAATGAGCAGTTCTTC
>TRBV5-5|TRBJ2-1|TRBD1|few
CASSLAGQGEPYNEQFF
TGTGCCAGCAGCTTGGCGGGACAGGGAGAGCCCTACAATGAGCAGTTCTTC
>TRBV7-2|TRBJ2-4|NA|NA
CASSFDRTKNIQYF
TGTGCCAGCAGTTTCGACCGTACCAAAAACATTCAGTACTTC
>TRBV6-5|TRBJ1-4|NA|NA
CASRPAGRNEKLFF
TGTGCCAGCAGACCCGCGGGACGGAATGAAAAACTGTTTTTT
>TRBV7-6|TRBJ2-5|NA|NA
CASSLGGRETQYF
TGTGCCAGCAGCTTAGGGGGCCGGGAGACCCAGTACTTC
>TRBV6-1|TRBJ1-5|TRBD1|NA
CASSVTGTGLNQPQHF
TGTGCCAGCAGTGTAACCGGGACAGGATTGAATCAGCCCCAGCATTTT
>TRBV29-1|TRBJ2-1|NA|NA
CSVERGNNEQFF
TGCAGCGTTGAGAGGGGGAACAATGAGCAGTTCTTC
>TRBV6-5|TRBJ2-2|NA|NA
CASTPSGFTGELFF
TGTGCCAGCACTCCGAGCGGTTTTACCGGGGAGCTGTTTTTT
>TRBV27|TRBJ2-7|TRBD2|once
CASGFLASGGAYEQYF
TGTGCCAGCGGGTTCCTCGCTAGCGGGGGAGCCTACGAGCAGTACTTC
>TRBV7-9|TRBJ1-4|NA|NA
CASSLTGKLFF
TGTGCCAGCAGCTTAACGGGGAAACTGTTTTTT
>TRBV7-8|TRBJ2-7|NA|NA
CASSLGRAGSYEQYF
TGTGCCAGCAGTTTGGGGCGGGCTGGGTCCTACGAGCAGTACTTC
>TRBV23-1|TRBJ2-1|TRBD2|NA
CASSQFKSGGAPFF
TGCGCCAGCAGTCAGTTTAAAAGCGGGGGGGCGCCGTTCTTC
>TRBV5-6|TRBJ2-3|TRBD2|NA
CASSPMTSGASDTQYF
TGTGCCAGCAGCCCGATGACTAGCGGGGCGTCAGATACGCAGTATTTT
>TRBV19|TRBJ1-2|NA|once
CASSIGGAYGYTF
TGTGCCAGTAGTATAGGGGGCGCCTATGGCTACACCTTC
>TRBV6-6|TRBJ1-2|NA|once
CASSYTHGQYYGYTF
TGTGCCAGCAGTTACACCCACGGACAGTACTATGGCTACACCTTC
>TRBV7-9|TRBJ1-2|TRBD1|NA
CASSKQGVVGYGYTF
TGTGCCAGCAGTAAACAGGGGGTTGTGGGCTATGGCTACACCTTC
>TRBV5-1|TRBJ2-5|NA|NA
CASSLGAGRETQYF
TGCGCCAGCAGCTTGGGGGCAGGGCGGGAGACCCAGTACTTC
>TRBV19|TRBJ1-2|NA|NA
CASSIIGQGYGYTF
TGTGCCAGTAGTATAATCGGCCAGGGGTATGGCTACACCTTC
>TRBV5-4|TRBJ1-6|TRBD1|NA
CASSLSKTGGRLNSPLHF
TGTGCCAGCAGCCTCTCCAAGACAGGGGGCAGGCTTAATTCACCCCTCCACTTT
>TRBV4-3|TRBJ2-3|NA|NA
CASSRGADTQYF
TGCGCCAGCAGCCGGGGTGCAGATACGCAGTATTTT
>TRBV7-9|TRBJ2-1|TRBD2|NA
CASSLTSGNNEQFF
TGTGCCAGCAGCCTGACTAGCGGGAACAATGAGCAGTTCTTC
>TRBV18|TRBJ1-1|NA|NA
CASSPPARGGTEAFF
TGTGCCAGCTCACCACCGGCCAGGGGAGGGACTGAAGCTTTCTTT
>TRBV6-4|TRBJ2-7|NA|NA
CATPAPTYEQYF
TGTGCCACCCCGGCTCCGACCTACGAGCAGTACTTC
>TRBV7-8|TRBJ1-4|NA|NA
CASSPMAGGNEKLFF
TGTGCCAGCAGCCCGATGGCAGGAGGTAATGAAAAACTGTTTTTT
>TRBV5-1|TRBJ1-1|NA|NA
CASSPGGRESGAFF
TGCGCCAGCAGCCCCGGTGGACGGGAATCGGGGGCTTTCTTT
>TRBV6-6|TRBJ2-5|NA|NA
CASSLLSQETQYF
TGTGCCAGCAGTTTATTATCTCAAGAGACCCAGTACTTC
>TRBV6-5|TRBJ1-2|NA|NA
CASSPRGQRGYGYTF
TGTGCCAGCAGCCCCCGCGGACAGCGGGGCTATGGCTACACCTTC
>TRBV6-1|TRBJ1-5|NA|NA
CASSRQESNQPQHF
TGTGCCAGCAGTAGGCAGGAGAGCAATCAGCCCCAGCATTTT
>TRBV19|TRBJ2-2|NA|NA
CASSTRGVTNTGELFF
TGTGCCAGTAGTACCAGGGGGGTTACGAACACCGGGGAGCTGTTTTTT
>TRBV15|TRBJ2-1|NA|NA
CATSRVVAEYYNEQFF
TGTGCCACCAGCAGAGTGGTAGCGGAATACTACAATGAGCAGTTCTTC
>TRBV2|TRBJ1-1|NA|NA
CASSREAEAFF
TGTGCCAGCAGTAGGGAGGCTGAAGCTTTCTTT
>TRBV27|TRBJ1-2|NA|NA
CASASTARLRGYTF
TGTGCCAGCGCTTCGACAGCGCGCTTGAGAGGCTACACCTTC